This TCR beta chain was observed in a study of early T cells in non-severe SARS-CoV-2 infection. CDR1 is SQVTM and CDR2 is ANQGSEA in the germline V gene. The length of the CDR3 is 10 residues. This clonotype occurred many times. Each CDR3 protein is one row after TCRdb ran MiXCR on the 5' RACE reads. Of some 67,000 distinct CDR3 sequences listed, roughly 10% are singletons. This chain connects TRBV29-1 to TRBJ2-7; D is ambiguous. This specimen consisted of whole blood, obtained at baseline. The sequence was collected from an adult who was a healthcare worker with PCR-confirmed SARS-CoV-2 infection or an uninfected control (not recorded which). CDR3 sequence reads: CSTMDAEQYF. CDR3 nucleotide sequence: TGCAGTACAATGGACGCCGAGCAGTACTTC.